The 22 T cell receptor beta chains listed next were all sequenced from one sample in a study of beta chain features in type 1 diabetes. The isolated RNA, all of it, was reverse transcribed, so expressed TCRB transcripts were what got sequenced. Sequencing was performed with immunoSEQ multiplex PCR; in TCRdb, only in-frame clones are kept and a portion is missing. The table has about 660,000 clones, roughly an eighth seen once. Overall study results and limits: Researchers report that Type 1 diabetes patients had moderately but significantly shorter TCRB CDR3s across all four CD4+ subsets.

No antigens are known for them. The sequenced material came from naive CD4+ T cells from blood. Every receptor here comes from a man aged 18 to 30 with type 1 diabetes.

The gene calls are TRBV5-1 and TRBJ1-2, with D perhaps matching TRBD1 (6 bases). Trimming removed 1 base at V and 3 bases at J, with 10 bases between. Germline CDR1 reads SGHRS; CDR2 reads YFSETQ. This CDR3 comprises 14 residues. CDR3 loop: CASSLSRQDYGYTF. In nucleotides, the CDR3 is TGCGCCAGCAGCTTGTCCCGACAGGACTATGGCTACACCTTC.

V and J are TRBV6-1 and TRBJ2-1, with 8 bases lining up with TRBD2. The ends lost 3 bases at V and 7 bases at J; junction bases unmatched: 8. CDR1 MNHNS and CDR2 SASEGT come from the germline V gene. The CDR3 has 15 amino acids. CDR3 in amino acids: CASSDSSGERNEQFF. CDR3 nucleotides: TGTGCCAGCAGTGACAGTAGCGGGGAGAGGAATGAGCAGTTCTTC.

In DNA, the CDR3 is TGTGCCAGCAGCCGCCGAATCGGAGGTGATACGCAGTATTTT. Protein sequence: CASSRRIGGDTQYF. This chain links TRBV6-5 with TRBJ2-3, with D possibly being TRBD2 (5 bases). V was cut by 6 bases and J by 6 bases, with 16 bases left in between. CDR1 is MNHEY and CDR2 is SVGAGI in the germline V gene. This CDR3 is built from 14 residues.

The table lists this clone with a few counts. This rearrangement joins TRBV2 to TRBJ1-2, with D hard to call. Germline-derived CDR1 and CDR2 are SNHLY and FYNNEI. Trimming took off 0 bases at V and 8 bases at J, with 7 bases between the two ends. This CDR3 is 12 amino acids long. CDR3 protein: CASSEAGYGYTF. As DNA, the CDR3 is TGTGCCAGCAGTGAAGCAGGTTACGGCTACACCTTC.

CDR3 sequence reads: CASSLGQGFAGELFF. The CDR3 DNA sequence: TGTGCCAGCTCACTGGGACAGGGGTTCGCCGGGGAGCTGTTTTTT. This rearrangement joins TRBV18 to TRBJ2-2; 10 positions match TRBD1. The ends lost 4 bases at V and 6 bases at J; junction bases unmatched: 5. Germline lookup yields CDR1 KGHSH and CDR2 LQKENI. CDR3 length equals 15 residues.

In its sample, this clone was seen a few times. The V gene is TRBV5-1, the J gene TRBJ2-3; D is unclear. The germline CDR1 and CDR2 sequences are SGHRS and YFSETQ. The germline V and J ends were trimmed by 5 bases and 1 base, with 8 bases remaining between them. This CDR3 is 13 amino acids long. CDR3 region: CASSRAGTDTQYF. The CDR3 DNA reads TGCGCCAGCAGTAGGGCGGGCACAGATACGCAGTATTTT.

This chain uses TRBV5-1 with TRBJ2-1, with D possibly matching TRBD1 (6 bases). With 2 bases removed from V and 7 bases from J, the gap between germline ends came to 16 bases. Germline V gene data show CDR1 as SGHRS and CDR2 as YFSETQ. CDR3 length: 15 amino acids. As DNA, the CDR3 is TGCGCCAGCAGCTTCCGACAGGCCAGTGGGAATGAGCAGTTCTTC. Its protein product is CASSFRQASGNEQFF.

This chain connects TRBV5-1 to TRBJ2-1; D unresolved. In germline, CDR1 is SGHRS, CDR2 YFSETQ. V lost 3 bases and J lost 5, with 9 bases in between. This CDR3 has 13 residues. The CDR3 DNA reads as TGCGCCAGCAGCTCCATTAACGACAATGAGCAGTTCTTC. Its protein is CASSSINDNEQFF.

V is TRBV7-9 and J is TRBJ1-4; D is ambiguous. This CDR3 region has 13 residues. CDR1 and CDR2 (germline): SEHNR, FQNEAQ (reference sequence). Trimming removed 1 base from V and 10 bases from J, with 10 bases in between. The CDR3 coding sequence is TGTGCCAGCAGCTTAGTACCCGGTGGAAAACTGTTTTTT. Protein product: CASSLVPGGKLFF.

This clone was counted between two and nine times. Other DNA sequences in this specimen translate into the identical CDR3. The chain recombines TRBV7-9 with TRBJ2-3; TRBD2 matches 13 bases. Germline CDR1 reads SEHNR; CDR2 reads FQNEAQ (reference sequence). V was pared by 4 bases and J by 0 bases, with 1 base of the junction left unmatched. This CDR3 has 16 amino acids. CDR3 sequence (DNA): TGTGCCAGCAGCTCGGGACTAGCGGGGAGCACAGATACGCAGTATTTT. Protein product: CASSSGLAGSTDTQYF.

CDR3 DNA: TGCAGCGTTAGGAGGCCAGGGGTAAACTATGGCTACACCTTC. As protein: CSVRRPGVNYGYTF. V is TRBV29-1 and J is TRBJ1-2; D perhaps matches TRBD1 (6 bases). Trimming removed 5 bases from V and 2 bases from J, with 15 bases in between. CDR1 is SQVTM, CDR2 ANQGSEA, per germline. The CDR3 extends over 14 amino acids. The full variable domain, rest sourced from reference TRBV29-1 and TRBJ1-2, is SAVISQKPSRDICQRGTSLTIQCQVDSQVTMMFWYRQQPGQSLTLIATANQGSEATYESGFVIDKFPISRPNLTFSTLTVSNMSPEDSSIYLCSVRRPGVNYGYTFGSGTRLTVV.

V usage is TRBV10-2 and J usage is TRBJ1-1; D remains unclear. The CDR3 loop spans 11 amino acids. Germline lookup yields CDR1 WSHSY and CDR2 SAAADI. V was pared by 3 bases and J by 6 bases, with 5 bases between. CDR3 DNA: TGCGCCAGCAGTGATAGGTCTGAAGCTTTCTTT. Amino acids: CASSDRSEAFF.

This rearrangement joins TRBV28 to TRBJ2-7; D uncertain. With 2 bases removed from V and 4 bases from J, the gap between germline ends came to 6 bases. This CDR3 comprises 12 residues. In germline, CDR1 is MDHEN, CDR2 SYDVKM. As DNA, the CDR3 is TGTGCCAGCAGTTTAAAGAAATACGAGCAGTACTTC. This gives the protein CASSLKKYEQYF.

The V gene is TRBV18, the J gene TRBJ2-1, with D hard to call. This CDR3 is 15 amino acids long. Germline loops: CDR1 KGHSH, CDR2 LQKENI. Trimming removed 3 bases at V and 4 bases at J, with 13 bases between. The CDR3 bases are TGTGCCAGCTCACCTCCGACCAATTATTACAATGAGCAGTTCTTC. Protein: CASSPPTNYYNEQFF. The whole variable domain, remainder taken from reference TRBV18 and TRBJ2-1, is NAGVMQNPRHLVRRRGQEARLRCSPMKGHSHVYWYRQLPEEGLKFMVYLQKENIIDESGMPKERFSAEFPKEGPSILRIQQVVRGDSAAYFCASSPPTNYYNEQFFGPGTRLTVL.

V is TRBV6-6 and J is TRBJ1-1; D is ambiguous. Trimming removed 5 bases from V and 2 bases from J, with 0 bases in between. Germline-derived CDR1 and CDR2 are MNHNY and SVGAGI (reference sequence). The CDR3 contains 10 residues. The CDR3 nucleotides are TGTGCCAGCAGTAACACTGAAGCTTTCTTT. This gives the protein CASSNTEAFF.

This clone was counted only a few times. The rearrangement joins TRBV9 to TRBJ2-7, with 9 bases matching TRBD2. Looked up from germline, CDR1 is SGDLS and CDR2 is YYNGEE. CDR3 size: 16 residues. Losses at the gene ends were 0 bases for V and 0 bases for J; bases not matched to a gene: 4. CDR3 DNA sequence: TGTGCCAGCAGCGTAGGACTAGCGGATATCTCCTACGAGCAGTACTTC. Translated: CASSVGLADISYEQYF.

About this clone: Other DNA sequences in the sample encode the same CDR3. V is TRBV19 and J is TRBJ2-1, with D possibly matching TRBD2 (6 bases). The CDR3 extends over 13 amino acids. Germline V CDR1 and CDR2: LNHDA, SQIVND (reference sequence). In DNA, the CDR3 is TGTGCTAGCGGACGAAGCTCCTACAATGAGCAGTTCTTC. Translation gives CASGRSSYNEQFF.

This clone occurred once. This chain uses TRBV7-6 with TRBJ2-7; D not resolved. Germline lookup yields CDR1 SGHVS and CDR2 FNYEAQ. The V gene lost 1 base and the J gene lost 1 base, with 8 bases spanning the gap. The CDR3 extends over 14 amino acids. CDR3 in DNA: TGTGCCAGCAGCTTAGGCTATGAATCCTACGAGCAGTACTTC. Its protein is CASSLGYESYEQYF. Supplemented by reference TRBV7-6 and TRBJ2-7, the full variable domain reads GAGVSQSPRYKVTKRGQDVALRCDPISGHVSLYWYRQALGQGPEFLTYFNYEAQQDKSGLPNDRFSAERPEGSISTLTIQRTEQRDSAMYRCASSLGYESYEQYFGPGTRLTVT.

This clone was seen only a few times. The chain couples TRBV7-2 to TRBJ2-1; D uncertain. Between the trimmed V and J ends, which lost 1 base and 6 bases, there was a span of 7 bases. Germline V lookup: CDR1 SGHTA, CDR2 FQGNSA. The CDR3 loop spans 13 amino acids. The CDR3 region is CASSLVQSNEQFF. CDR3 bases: TGTGCCAGCAGCTTAGTACAGAGCAATGAGCAGTTCTTC. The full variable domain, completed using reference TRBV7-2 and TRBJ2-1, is GAGVSQSPSNKVTEKGKDVELRCDPISGHTALYWYRQSLGQGLEFLIYFQGNSAPDKSGLPSDRFSAERTGGSVSTLTIQRTQQEDSAVYLCASSLVQSNEQFFGPGTRLTVL.

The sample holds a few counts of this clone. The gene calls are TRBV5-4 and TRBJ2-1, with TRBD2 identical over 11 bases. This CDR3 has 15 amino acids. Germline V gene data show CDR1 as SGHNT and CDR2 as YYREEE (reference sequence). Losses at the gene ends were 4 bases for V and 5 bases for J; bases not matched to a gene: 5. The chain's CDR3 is CASSPRLAGHNEQFF. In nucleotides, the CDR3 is TGTGCCAGCAGCCCGAGACTAGCGGGGCACAATGAGCAGTTCTTC.

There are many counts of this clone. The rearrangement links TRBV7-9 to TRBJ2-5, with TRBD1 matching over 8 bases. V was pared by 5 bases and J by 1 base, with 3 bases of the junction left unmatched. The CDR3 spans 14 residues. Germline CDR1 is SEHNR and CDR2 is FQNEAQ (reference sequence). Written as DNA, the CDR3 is TGTGCCAGCAGCCCTGGGACAGGCCAAGAGACCCAGTACTTC. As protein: CASSPGTGQETQYF. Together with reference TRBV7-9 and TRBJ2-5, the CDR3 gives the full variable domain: DTGVSQNPRHKITKRGQNVTFRCDPISEHNRLYWYRQTLGQGPEFLTYFQNEAQLEKSRLLSDRFSAERPKGSFSTLEIQRTEQGDSAMYLCASSPGTGQETQYFGPGTRLLVL.

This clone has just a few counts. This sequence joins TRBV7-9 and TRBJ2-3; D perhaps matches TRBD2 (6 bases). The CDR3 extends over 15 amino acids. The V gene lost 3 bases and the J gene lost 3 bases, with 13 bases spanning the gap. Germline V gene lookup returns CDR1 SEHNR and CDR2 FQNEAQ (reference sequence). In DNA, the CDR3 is TGTGCCAGCAGCTTCCTAGCGTTCGGTACAGATACGCAGTATTTT. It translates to CASSFLAFGTDTQYF.